This T cell receptor beta chain was sequenced for a study of T cell responses to AZD1222 COVID-19 vaccine. On the study more broadly: Second-dose intervals of approximately 4 or approximately 12 weeks were pooled.

Trimming pared 1 base from V and 2 bases from J, leaving 3 bases between. Germline V gene lookup returns CDR1 LNHNV and CDR2 YYDKDF (reference sequence). The CDR3 is 13 residues long. Method: immunoSEQ multiplex PCR; TCRdb's copy keeps in-frame clones and lacks some. The sample yields fewer than 200,000 clones, roughly 91% seen once. In the case of this clone: Its antigen is unidentified.

Study results and limitations: Among the donors, most were white British and more were female, and clonal diversity was possibly underestimated.

Source: peripheral blood, taken on day 0 of AZD1222 vaccination. This TCR was sampled from an adult in good health. The chain recombines TRBV15 with TRBJ1-3; D gene uncertain. The CDR3 coding sequence is TGTGCCACCAGCAGAGTGGCTGGAAACACCATATATTTT. Its translation is CATSRVAGNTIYF.